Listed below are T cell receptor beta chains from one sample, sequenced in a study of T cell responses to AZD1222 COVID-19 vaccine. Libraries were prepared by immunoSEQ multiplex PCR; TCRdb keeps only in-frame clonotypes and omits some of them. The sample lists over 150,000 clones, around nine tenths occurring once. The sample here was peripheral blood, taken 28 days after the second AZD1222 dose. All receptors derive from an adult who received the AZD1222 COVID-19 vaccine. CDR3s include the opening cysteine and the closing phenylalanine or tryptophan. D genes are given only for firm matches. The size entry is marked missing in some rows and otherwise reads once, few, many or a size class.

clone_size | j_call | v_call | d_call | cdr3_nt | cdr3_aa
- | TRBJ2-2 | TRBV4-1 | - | TGCGCCAGCAGCCAAGACCGGGGGGCTCGTACCGGGGAGCTGTTTTTT | CASSQDRGARTGELFF
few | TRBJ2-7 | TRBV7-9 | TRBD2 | TGTGCCAGCAGCCACCCCGGGGGGGCCTACGAGCAGTACTTC | CASSHPGGAYEQYF
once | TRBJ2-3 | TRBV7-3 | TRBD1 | TGTGCCAGCAGCTCTCGGACAGGGGGCTCAGATACGCAGTATTTT | CASSSRTGGSDTQYF
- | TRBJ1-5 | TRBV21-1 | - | TGTGCCAGCAGCACCCATCGGACAGGGGTTACGAATCAGCCCCAGCATTTT | CASSTHRTGVTNQPQHF
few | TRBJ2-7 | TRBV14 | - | TGTGCCAGCAGCCCCCTGGCAGGGCCCTACGAGCAGTACTTC | CASSPLAGPYEQYF
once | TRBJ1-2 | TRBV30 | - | TGTGCCTCAAGGACCCATGGCTACACCTTC | CASRTHGYTF
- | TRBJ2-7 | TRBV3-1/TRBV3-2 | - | TGTGCCAGCAGCCAAGGGCCGTGGGGTAACGGCGAGCAGTACTTC | CASSQGPWGNGEQYF
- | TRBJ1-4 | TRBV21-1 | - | TGTGCCAGCAGCAAACTCCGCGGAAGGGCGGGAACTAATGAAAAACTGTTTTTT | CASSKLRGRAGTNEKLFF
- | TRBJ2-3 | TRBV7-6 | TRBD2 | TGTGCCAGCAGCTTTAGTGGGGGGGACGTGGATACGCAGTATTTT | CASSFSGGDVDTQYF
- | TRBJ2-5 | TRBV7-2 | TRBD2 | TGTGCCAGCAGCTCGCCGCCGGGACTAGCGGGGGGCCGACAAGAGACCCAGTACTTC | CASSSPPGLAGGRQETQYF
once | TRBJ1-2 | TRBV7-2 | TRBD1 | TGTGCCAGCAGTCCTGGACAGGGGGTCTATGGCTACACCTTC | CASSPGQGVYGYTF
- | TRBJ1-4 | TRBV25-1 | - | TGTGCCAGCAGTGATCGGGCCAGGGCAACTAATGAAAAACTGTTTTTT | CASSDRARATNEKLFF
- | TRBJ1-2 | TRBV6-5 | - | TGTGCCAGCAGAATTGCGGGGGGCTACACCTTC | CASRIAGGYTF
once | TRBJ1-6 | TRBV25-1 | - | TGTGCCAGCAGTGATTTTGATTCACCCCTCCACTTT | CASSDFDSPLHF
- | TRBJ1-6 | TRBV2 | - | TGTGCCAGCAGTGAAGCGCGCGGAGGAGGTTCACCCCTCCACTTT | CASSEARGGGSPLHF
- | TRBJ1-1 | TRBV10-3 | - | TGTGCCATCAGTGGATTCCCCACAGACAAAGCTTTCTTT | CAISGFPTDKAFF
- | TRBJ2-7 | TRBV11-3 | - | TGTGCCAGCAGCTCCGGCCGGAACTACGAGCAGTACTTC | CASSSGRNYEQYF
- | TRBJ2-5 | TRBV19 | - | TGTGCCAGTAGTACTGACCCTACGGCTCAAGAGACCCAGTACTTC | CASSTDPTAQETQYF
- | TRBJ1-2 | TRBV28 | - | TGTGCCAGCAGCCAGGACAGTCTGTATGGCTACACCTTC | CASSQDSLYGYTF
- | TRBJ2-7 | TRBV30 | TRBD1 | TGTGCCTGGCAGACAGGGCCCCTGGGGGAGCAGTACTTC | CAWQTGPLGEQYF
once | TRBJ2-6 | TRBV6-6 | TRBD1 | TGTGCCAGCAGTCCCCGGACAGGAACCTCTGGGGCCAACGTCCTGACTTTC | CASSPRTGTSGANVLTF
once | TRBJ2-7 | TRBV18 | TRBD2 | TGTGCCAGCTCACCTCTTGTACGGGGGGAGCCGTCCGAGCAGTACTTC | CASSPLVRGEPSEQYF
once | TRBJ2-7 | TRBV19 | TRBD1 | TGTGCCAGTAGTATCGACAGGGATCGAGACGAGCAGTACTTC | CASSIDRDRDEQYF
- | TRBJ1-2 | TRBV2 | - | TGTGCCAGCAGTGAAGCGCGGCAGGTTTATGGCTACACCTTC | CASSEARQVYGYTF
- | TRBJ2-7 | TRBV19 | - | TGTGCCAGTAGTATGAAAACCCCGGGCCTGTCCTACGAGCAGTACTTC | CASSMKTPGLSYEQYF
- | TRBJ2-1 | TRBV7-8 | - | TGTGCCAGCAGCTTAGCGGACTCCCTGATGCAATATGAGCAGTTCTTC | CASSLADSLMQYEQFF
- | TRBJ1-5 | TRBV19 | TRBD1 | TGTGCCAGTAGTATAGGGCAGGGGGCGCGTCAGCCCCAGCATTTT | CASSIGQGARQPQHF
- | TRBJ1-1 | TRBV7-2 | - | TGTGCCAGCAGCTCCACCCGGGGCACTGAAGCTTTCTTT | CASSSTRGTEAFF
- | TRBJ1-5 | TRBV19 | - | TGTGCCAGTAAGATGATAAGCGATCAGCCCCAGCATTTT | CASKMISDQPQHF
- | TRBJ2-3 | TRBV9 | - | TGTGCCAGCAGCGTAGCTACGAGGGCAGATACGCAGTATTTT | CASSVATRADTQYF
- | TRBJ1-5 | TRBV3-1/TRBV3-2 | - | TGTGCCAGCAGCCACTTTCCGGGGGGGGATCAGCCCCAGCATTTT | CASSHFPGGDQPQHF
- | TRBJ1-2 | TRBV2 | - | TGTGCCAGCATCGGAGGGAGCTATGGCTACACCTTC | CASIGGSYGYTF
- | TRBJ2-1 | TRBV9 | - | TGTGCCAGCAGCGTAACAGTTAGCTCCTACAATGAGCAGTTCTTC | CASSVTVSSYNEQFF
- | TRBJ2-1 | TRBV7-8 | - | TGTGCCAGCAGGAGCTTCTCCTACAATGAGCAGTTCTTC | CASRSFSYNEQFF
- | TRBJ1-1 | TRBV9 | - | TGTGCCAGCAGCGTAGCGGGACTGAACACTGAAGCTTTCTTT | CASSVAGLNTEAFF
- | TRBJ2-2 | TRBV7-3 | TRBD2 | TGTGCCAGCAGCTCGGGGGGGCCCACCGGGGAGCTGTTTTTT | CASSSGGPTGELFF
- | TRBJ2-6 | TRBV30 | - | TGTGCCTGGAGTGTTGGGTCTGGGGCCAACGTCCTGACTTTC | CAWSVGSGANVLTF
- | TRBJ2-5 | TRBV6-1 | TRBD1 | TGTGCCAGCAGTGAATGGGACAGGGCTCAAGAGACCCAGTACTTC | CASSEWDRAQETQYF
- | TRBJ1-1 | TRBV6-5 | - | TGTGCCAGCAGACGGCCGGGGGCCAAGAGGGATGAAGCTTTCTTT | CASRRPGAKRDEAFF
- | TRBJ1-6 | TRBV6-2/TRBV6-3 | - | TGTGCCAGCAGTTACTCAGCGGGATCTTATAATTCACCCCTCCACTTT | CASSYSAGSYNSPLHF
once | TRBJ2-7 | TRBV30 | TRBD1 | TGTGCCTGGAGGGGGGATCTCGGGACAGTCTACGAGCAGTACTTC | CAWRGDLGTVYEQYF
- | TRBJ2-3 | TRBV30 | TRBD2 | TGTGCCTGGAGTGATCGGGTAGCGGGGGCAGATACGCAGTATTTT | CAWSDRVAGADTQYF
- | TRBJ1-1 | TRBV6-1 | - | TGTGCCAGCAGTGAAGTAGTAAGCCCCGAGGGAGCTTTCTTT | CASSEVVSPEGAFF